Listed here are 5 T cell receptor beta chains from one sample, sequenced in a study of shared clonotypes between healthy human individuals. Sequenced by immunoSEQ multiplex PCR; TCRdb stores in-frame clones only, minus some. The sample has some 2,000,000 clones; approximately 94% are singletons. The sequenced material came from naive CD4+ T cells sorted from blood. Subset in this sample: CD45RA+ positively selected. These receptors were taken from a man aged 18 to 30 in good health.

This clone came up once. The CDR3 DNA sequence: TGCGCCAGCAAGGCGGACACTACCACAGATACGCAGTATTTT. Translated: CASKADTTTDTQYF. The rearrangement links TRBV5-1 to TRBJ2-3, with D maybe TRBD1 (5 bases). The CDR3 runs to 14 residues. Looked up from germline, CDR1 is SGHRS and CDR2 is YFSETQ. Deletions cut 6 bases from V and 2 bases from J, with 13 bases between.

The CDR3 bases are TGCGCCAGCAGCCAAGGAGCAGAAACGGCCAAAAACATTCAGTACTTC. Protein sequence: CASSQGAETAKNIQYF. V gene TRBV4-3 combines with J gene TRBJ2-4; D gene ambiguous. V shed 1 base and J shed 1 base, with 11 bases lying between them. The CDR3 consists of 16 residues. Germline-derived CDR1 and CDR2 are LGHNA and YSLEER.

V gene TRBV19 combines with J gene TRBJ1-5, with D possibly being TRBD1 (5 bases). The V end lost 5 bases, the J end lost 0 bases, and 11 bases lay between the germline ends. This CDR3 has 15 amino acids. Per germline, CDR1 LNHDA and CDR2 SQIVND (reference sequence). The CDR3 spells CASSLQVYSNQPQHF. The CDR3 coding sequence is TGTGCCAGTAGTTTACAGGTATATAGCAATCAGCCCCAGCATTTT.

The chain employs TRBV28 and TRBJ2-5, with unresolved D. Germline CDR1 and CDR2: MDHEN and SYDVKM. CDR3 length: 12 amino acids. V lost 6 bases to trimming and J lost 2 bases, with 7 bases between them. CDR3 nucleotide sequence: TGTGCCAGCAGGAGACATCAAGAGACCCAGTACTTC. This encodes CASRRHQETQYF.

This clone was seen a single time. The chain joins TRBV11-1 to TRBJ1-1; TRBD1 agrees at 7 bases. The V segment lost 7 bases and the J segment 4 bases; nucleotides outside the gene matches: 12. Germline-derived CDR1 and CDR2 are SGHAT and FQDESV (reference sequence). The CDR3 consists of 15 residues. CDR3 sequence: CASTKYRGMSTEAFF. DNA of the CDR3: TGTGCCAGCACCAAGTACAGGGGAATGAGCACTGAAGCTTTCTTT.